This T cell receptor (beta chain) was captured by sequencing in a study of shared clonotypes between healthy human individuals. Regarding the study as a whole: Large sequencing depth failed to make sorted-subset sequencing complete, rarefaction showed.

Methods used by the authors: Filtering differed because ImmunoSEQ produced junction-only sequences that carried no quality scores. Generated by immunoSEQ multiplex PCR, the TCRdb table keeps only in-frame clones and is missing some. D and trimming were read from the DNA, whereas the V and J calls and clone size are those reported in that table. The table includes approximately 810,000 clones, more than 85% detected once. Naive-designated CD8 cells lacked CD45RO, were positively enriched for CCR7, and omitted terminally differentiated effector memory CD45RA+ cells. With 6 bases removed from V and 4 bases from J, the gap between germline ends came to 28 bases. This CDR3 is 18 amino acids long. The germline V gene encodes CDR1 LNHDA and CDR2 SQIVND (reference sequence). In regard to this clone: Its antigen is still unknown.

The TCR originated in a man aged 30-40 years in good health. The sequencing input was naive CD8+ T cells sorted from blood. This chain links TRBV19 with TRBJ2-7; the D gene could be TRBD1 or TRBD2 (5 bases each). The CDR3 region has the DNA TGTGCCAGTAGCGTCCGGGACCCATCCCAGGGTTTTCTATACGAGCAGTACTTC. This sequence encodes CASSVRDPSQGFLYEQYF.